The 2 T cell receptor beta chains below were found in one sample sequenced in a study of blood T cells in healthy people across ages. The second PCR ran about 6 to 11 cycles with a sample-barcoded 5' primer and J-beta primers. One entry per CDR3 protein, called by TCRdb with MiXCR from the 5' RACE reads. The repertoire holds hundreds of thousands of distinct CDR3 sequences, with about 53% as singletons. The sample consisted of blood. All receptors come from a man older than 75 in good health.

This clonotype was picked up a small number of times. The chain has TRBV4-2 and TRBJ2-7; 7 bases map to TRBD2. Germline assignment: CDR1 LGHNA and CDR2 YNFKEQ. The CDR3 covers 16 residues. Trimming at V came to 5 bases and at J to 2 bases, leaving 12 bases not matched to a gene. DNA for the CDR3: TGTGCCAGCAGCGACATTCTAGGGACTACGACCTACGAGCAGTACTTC. Amino acids: CASSDILGTTTYEQYF.

This chain links TRBV6-5 with TRBJ2-7; D possibly matches TRBD1 or TRBD2 (5 bases each). With 0 bases removed from V and 0 bases from J, the gap between germline ends came to 9 bases. Germline CDR1 is MNHEY and CDR2 is SVGAGI. CDR3 length: 15 amino acids. CDR3 nucleotide sequence: TGTGCCAGCAGTTACTCGGGACGGAGCTCCTACGAGCAGTACTTC. Translation: CASSYSGRSSYEQYF.